Listed below are T cell receptor beta chains from one sample, sequenced in a study of cytomegalovirus exposure and HLA in healthy donors. Clones were sequenced by immunoSEQ multiplex PCR, and TCRdb holds only the in-frame ones, with some missing. The top ten hold approximately 1.2% of the sample, which has some 350,000 clones, about nine tenths seen once. Input material: PBMCs. Receptor source: a woman in her twenties or thirties in good health and CMV-seropositive. The CDR3 runs from the conserved cysteine through the conserved F or W. Fields, in order: J gene, D gene, clone size, V gene, CDR3 protein, CDR3 DNA. D genes are given only for firm matches. Where a row states a size, it is once, few, many or the class of an expanded clone; other rows omit it.

>TRBJ1-4|NA|NA|TRBV2
CASSVRDGNEKLFF
TGTGCCAGCAGTGTAAGGGACGGCAATGAAAAACTGTTTTTT
>TRBJ1-1|NA|NA|TRBV12-5
CASGLVLGQGKWNTEAFF
TGTGCTAGTGGTTTGGTACTGGGGCAGGGAAAATGGAACACTGAAGCTTTCTTT
>TRBJ1-4|TRBD1|NA|TRBV29-1
CSVDGTGDNEKLFF
TGCAGCGTTGATGGGACAGGGGATAATGAAAAACTGTTTTTT
>TRBJ1-2|NA|NA|TRBV29-1
CSVADSGYGYTF
TGCAGCGTCGCGGACAGCGGGTATGGCTACACCTTC
>TRBJ1-2|TRBD1|NA|TRBV6-5
CASSQDRAGYGYTF
TGTGCCAGCAGCCAGGACAGGGCTGGCTATGGCTACACCTTC
>TRBJ2-7|NA|NA|TRBV7-6
CASSLALGGFEQYF
TGTGCCAGCAGCTTAGCGTTGGGAGGTTTTGAGCAGTACTTC
>TRBJ1-5|TRBD1|NA|TRBV27
CASSFLGQGGNQPQHF
TGTGCCAGCAGTTTCCTCGGACAGGGTGGTAATCAGCCCCAGCATTTT
>TRBJ2-2|TRBD1|NA|TRBV2
CASRSTGKRTGELFF
TGTGCCAGCAGATCGACAGGGAAGCGTACCGGGGAGCTGTTTTTT
>TRBJ2-6|NA|NA|TRBV29-1
CSVSLSGANVLTF
TGCAGCGTTTCCCTCTCTGGGGCCAACGTCCTGACTTTC
>TRBJ2-5|NA|NA|TRBV19
CASSTSPGQETQYF
TGTGCCAGTAGTACCTCTCCGGGGCAAGAGACCCAGTACTTC
>TRBJ1-1|NA|NA|TRBV7-3
CASSLRASREAFF
TGTGCCAGCAGCTTAAGGGCCAGCCGTGAAGCTTTCTTT
>TRBJ2-1|NA|NA|TRBV9
CASSVTNLGYNEQFF
TGTGCCAGCAGCGTGACAAACTTAGGGTACAATGAGCAGTTCTTC
>TRBJ2-7|NA|NA|TRBV7-8
CASSLEEKHYEQYF
TGTGCCAGCAGCTTAGAGGAAAAACACTACGAGCAGTACTTC
>TRBJ1-2|TRBD1|NA|TRBV27
CASSPGGQTYGYTF
TGTGCCAGCAGCCCGGGGGGACAGACCTATGGCTACACCTTC
>TRBJ1-1|NA|NA|TRBV6-5
CASSYSTDSAFF
TGTGCCAGCAGTTACAGTACCGATTCAGCTTTCTTT
>TRBJ2-3|TRBD2|NA|TRBV5-1
CASSGRSGGPDTQYF
TGCGCCAGCAGCGGGAGGAGCGGGGGCCCAGATACGCAGTATTTT
>TRBJ2-1|NA|NA|TRBV5-6
CASSLNDVYNEQFF
TGTGCCAGCAGCTTAAATGACGTCTACAATGAGCAGTTCTTC
>TRBJ2-5|TRBD2|NA|TRBV11-2
CASSFRTSGQETQYF
TGTGCCAGCAGCTTCAGGACTAGCGGCCAAGAGACCCAGTACTTC
>TRBJ1-4|TRBD1|NA|TRBV18
CASSLPTGAEGEKLFF
TGTGCCAGCTCACTTCCGACAGGGGCGGAGGGTGAAAAACTGTTTTTT
>TRBJ2-7|TRBD1|NA|TRBV4-3
CASSPTPRDRPYEQYF
TGCGCCAGCAGCCCTACCCCCCGGGACAGGCCCTACGAGCAGTACTTC
>TRBJ2-7|NA|NA|TRBV27
CATYQVPNEQYF
TGTGCCACCTATCAAGTGCCTAACGAGCAGTACTTC
>TRBJ2-7|NA|NA|TRBV19
CASSIDVNYEQYF
TGTGCCAGTAGTATAGATGTCAACTACGAGCAGTACTTC
>TRBJ2-1|TRBD2|NA|TRBV14
CASNPRTLAGGNEQFF
TGTGCCAGCAACCCAAGGACACTAGCGGGAGGGAATGAGCAGTTCTTC
>TRBJ2-3|TRBD2|NA|TRBV4-1
CASSEVNLGLAEDTQYF
TGCGCCAGCAGCGAAGTAAACTTGGGACTAGCGGAAGATACGCAGTATTTT
>TRBJ1-4|NA|NA|TRBV4-3
CASSQVGTNEKLFF
TGCGCCAGCAGCCAAGTCGGAACTAATGAAAAACTGTTTTTT
>TRBJ1-6|NA|NA|TRBV2
CASNRGRERNSPLHF
TGTGCCAGCAATAGAGGGAGGGAGAGGAATTCACCCCTCCACTTT
>TRBJ1-1|NA|NA|TRBV27
CASRGVGRNTEAFF
TGTGCCAGCAGGGGGGTCGGACGGAACACTGAAGCTTTCTTT
>TRBJ2-7|NA|NA|TRBV28
CASSSPTRRDEQYF
TGTGCCAGCAGTTCCCCGACTAGAAGGGACGAGCAGTACTTC
>TRBJ2-3|NA|many|TRBV11-2
CASTIGGGTDTQYF
TGTGCCAGCACCATCGGGGGTGGCACAGATACGCAGTATTTT
>TRBJ1-1|NA|once|TRBV27
CASSEVGAGTEAFF
TGTGCCAGCAGCGAGGTGGGTGCGGGGACTGAAGCTTTCTTT
>TRBJ1-5|TRBD1|few|TRBV4-3
CASSQVVTGEQPQHF
TGCGCCAGCAGCCAAGTTGTCACAGGGGAGCAGCCCCAGCATTTT
>TRBJ1-2|NA|NA|TRBV7-9
CASSFGRAANYGYTF
TGTGCCAGCAGCTTTGGCAGGGCAGCTAACTATGGCTACACCTTC
>TRBJ2-7|TRBD2|NA|TRBV30
CAWRFSGGGEQYF
TGTGCCTGGAGGTTTTCCGGGGGGGGCGAGCAGTACTTC
>TRBJ1-1|NA|NA|TRBV9
CASSVEGRVNTEAFF
TGTGCCAGCAGCGTAGAAGGCCGGGTGAACACTGAAGCTTTCTTT
>TRBJ2-7|NA|NA|TRBV5-6
CASSSYREQYF
TGTGCCAGCAGCTCCTATAGGGAGCAGTACTTC
>TRBJ2-7|NA|NA|TRBV10-3
CAISEWSYEQYF
TGTGCCATCAGTGAGTGGTCCTACGAGCAGTACTTC
>TRBJ1-2|NA|few|TRBV5-4
CASSSDSLTNYGYTF
TGTGCCAGCAGCTCTGACAGTCTTACTAACTATGGCTACACCTTC
>TRBJ1-4|NA|NA|TRBV2
CASRIDRDGDNEKLFF
TGTGCCAGCAGGATCGACCGGGACGGCGATAATGAAAAACTGTTTTTT
>TRBJ2-7|TRBD1|NA|TRBV6-6
CASSYPDRGVLEQYF
TGTGCCAGCAGTTATCCGGACAGGGGGGTACTCGAGCAGTACTTC
>TRBJ2-2|NA|NA|TRBV14
CASSHKNTGELFF
TGTGCCAGCAGCCATAAGAACACCGGGGAGCTGTTTTTT
>TRBJ2-7|TRBD2|NA|TRBV7-2
CASSLNSGGSSYEQYF
TGTGCCAGCAGCTTGAATAGCGGGGGGAGCTCCTACGAGCAGTACTTC
>TRBJ2-3|NA|NA|TRBV6-5
CASSFDDHGTDTQYF
TGTGCCAGCAGCTTTGACGACCACGGCACAGATACGCAGTATTTT
>TRBJ2-7|NA|NA|TRBV6-1
CASSEVGESQYF
TGTGCCAGCAGTGAAGTCGGAGAGAGCCAGTACTTC
>TRBJ1-2|TRBD1|NA|TRBV7-2
CASSAGGQGGVDGYTF
TGTGCCAGCAGCGCCGGTGGACAGGGAGGTGTGGATGGCTACACCTTC
>TRBJ2-1|NA|few|TRBV28
CASSLRANEQFF
TGTGCCAGCAGTTTACGAGCGAATGAGCAGTTCTTC
>TRBJ2-5|NA|NA|TRBV12-5
CASGLGTRETQYF
TGTGCTAGTGGTTTGGGAACTAGGGAGACCCAGTACTTC
>TRBJ2-1|NA|NA|TRBV2
CASSEGLAPYNEQFF
TGTGCCAGCAGTGAAGGCCTAGCGCCTTACAATGAGCAGTTCTTC
>TRBJ2-5|NA|NA|TRBV7-9
CASSLAKAGVETQYF
TGTGCCAGCAGCTTAGCTAAGGCCGGGGTGGAGACCCAGTACTTC
>TRBJ1-2|TRBD1|NA|TRBV5-1
CASSHNRGQVGYTF
TGCGCCAGCAGCCATAACAGGGGGCAGGTCGGCTACACCTTC
>TRBJ1-1|TRBD1|NA|TRBV5-6
CASRSTGRNTEAFF
TGTGCCAGCAGGTCGACAGGGCGGAACACTGAAGCTTTCTTT
>TRBJ2-7|TRBD2|NA|TRBV2
CASSEEVAGGPEQYF
TGTGCCAGCAGTGAAGAGGTGGCGGGGGGGCCCGAGCAGTACTTC
>TRBJ2-7|NA|NA|TRBV7-9
CASNGDTAYEQYF
TGTGCCAGCAACGGGGACACAGCCTACGAGCAGTACTTC
>TRBJ2-7|NA|NA|TRBV6-5
CASRPLGEHSEQYF
TGTGCCAGCAGGCCGCTGGGGGAACACTCCGAGCAGTACTTC
>TRBJ2-5|NA|once|TRBV5-4
CASSLGGGEETQYF
TGTGCCAGCAGCTTGGGAGGCGGGGAGGAGACCCAGTACTTC